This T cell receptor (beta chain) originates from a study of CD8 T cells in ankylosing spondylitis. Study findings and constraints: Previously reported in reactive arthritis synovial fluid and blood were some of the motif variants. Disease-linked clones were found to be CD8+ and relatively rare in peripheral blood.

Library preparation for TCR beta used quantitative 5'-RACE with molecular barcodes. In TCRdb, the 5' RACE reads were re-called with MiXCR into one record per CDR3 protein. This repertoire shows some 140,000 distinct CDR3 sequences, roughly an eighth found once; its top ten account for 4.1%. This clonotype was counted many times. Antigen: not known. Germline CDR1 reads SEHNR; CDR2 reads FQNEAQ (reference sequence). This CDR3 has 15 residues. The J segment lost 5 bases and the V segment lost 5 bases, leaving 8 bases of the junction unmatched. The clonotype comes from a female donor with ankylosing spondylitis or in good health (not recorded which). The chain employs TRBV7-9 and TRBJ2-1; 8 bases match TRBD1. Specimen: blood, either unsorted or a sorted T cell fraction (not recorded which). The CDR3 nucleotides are TGTGCCAGCAGCCTAGGACAGGGTTGGGACAATGAGCAGTTCTTC. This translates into CASSLGQGWDNEQFF.